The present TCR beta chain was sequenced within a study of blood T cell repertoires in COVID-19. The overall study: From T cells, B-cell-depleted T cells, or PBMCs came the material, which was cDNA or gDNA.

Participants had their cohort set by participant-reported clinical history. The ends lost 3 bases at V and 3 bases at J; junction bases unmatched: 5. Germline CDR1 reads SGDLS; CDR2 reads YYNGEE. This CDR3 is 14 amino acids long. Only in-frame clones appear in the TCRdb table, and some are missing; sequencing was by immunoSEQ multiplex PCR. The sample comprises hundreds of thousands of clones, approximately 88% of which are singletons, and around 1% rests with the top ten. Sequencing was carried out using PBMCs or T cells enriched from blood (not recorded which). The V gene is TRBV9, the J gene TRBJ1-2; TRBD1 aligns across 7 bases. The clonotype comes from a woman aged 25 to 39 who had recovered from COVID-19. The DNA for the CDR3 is TGTGCCAGCAGCGCTAACAGGGGCGACTATGGCTACACCTTC. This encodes CASSANRGDYGYTF.